The next 6 T cell receptor beta chains were all read from a single sample in a study of T cells after yellow fever vaccination. One entry per CDR3 protein, called by TCRdb with MiXCR from the 5' RACE reads. The sample has some 250,000 distinct CDR3 sequences; roughly 3.5% are singletons. This material consisted of PBMCs, taken 15 days after the yellow fever booster vaccination. These receptors came from a man between 18 and 29 years old who received the YFV17D yellow fever vaccine.

The chain employs TRBV12-3 or TRBV12-4 and TRBJ2-5, with 9 positions matching TRBD2. The end of the DNA is better explained by TRBJ2-1, so the J call may be wrong. The CDR3 is 13 residues long. DNA for the CDR3: TGTGCCAGCAGTAGCGGGGGGAGAGAGACCCAGTTCTTC. Amino acids: CASSSGGRETQFF.

This clonotype has at least ten counts. The chain combines TRBV7-2 with TRBJ1-5; D unresolved. This CDR3 has 16 amino acids. The germline gives CDR1 SGHTA, CDR2 FQGNSA. V lost 0 bases to trimming and J lost 0 bases, with 9 bases between them. The CDR3 region has the DNA TGTGCCAGCAGCTTAGCGTATGCAGGTAGCAATCAGCCCCAGCATTTT. Residues: CASSLAYAGSNQPQHF.

This clonotype was recorded many times. V is TRBV6-6 and J is TRBJ2-7; D is unclear. Germline assignment: CDR1 MNHNY and CDR2 SVGAGI (reference sequence). Trimming removed 7 bases at V and 6 bases at J, with 19 bases between. The CDR3 runs 14 residues. CDR3 sequence (DNA): TGTGCCAGCAAAATCGGGCTAAAGGAAAGCGAGCAGTACTTC. Translated: CASKIGLKESEQYF.

This clonotype was picked up many times. The CDR3 loop is CSAKGLGSYEQYV. The CDR3 nucleotides are TGCAGTGCTAAGGGCCTGGGCTCCTACGAGCAGTACGTC. V gene TRBV20-1 combines with J gene TRBJ2-7; D gene uncertain. The CDR3 contains 13 residues. Trimming took 4 bases from V and 0 from J, leaving 10 bases between them. Germline V gene lookup returns CDR1 DFQATT and CDR2 SNEGSKA (reference sequence).

This clonotype was counted many times. This chain connects TRBV5-6 to TRBJ2-1, with TRBD2 as a possible D gene (6 bases). The length of the CDR3 is 16 residues. Germline assignment: CDR1 SGHDT and CDR2 YYEEEE. The V and J ends lost 3 bases and 3 bases respectively, with 16 bases between them. The CDR3: CASSSQLGGDYNEQFF. CDR3 DNA sequence: TGTGCCAGCAGCTCCCAACTAGGCGGGGACTACAATGAGCAGTTCTTC.

This clonotype was observed many times. The chain is built from TRBV19 and TRBJ1-5; D gene unclear. The ends were cut back, 5 bases at V and 5 bases at J, with 13 bases in the middle. Germline V gene data show CDR1 as LNHDA and CDR2 as SQIVND (reference sequence). This CDR3 is built from 14 residues. The CDR3 DNA follows: TGTGCCAGTAGTCCGAGGGCGCGGGATCAGCCCCAGCATTTT. Its translation: CASSPRARDQPQHF. The full variable domain, in which reference TRBV19 and TRBJ1-5 provide the parts outside the CDR3, is DGGITQSPKYLFRKEGQNVTLSCEQNLNHDAMYWYRQDPGQGLRLIYYSQIVNDFQKGDIAEGYSVSREKKESFPLTVTSAQKNPTAFYLCASSPRARDQPQHFGDGTRLSIL.